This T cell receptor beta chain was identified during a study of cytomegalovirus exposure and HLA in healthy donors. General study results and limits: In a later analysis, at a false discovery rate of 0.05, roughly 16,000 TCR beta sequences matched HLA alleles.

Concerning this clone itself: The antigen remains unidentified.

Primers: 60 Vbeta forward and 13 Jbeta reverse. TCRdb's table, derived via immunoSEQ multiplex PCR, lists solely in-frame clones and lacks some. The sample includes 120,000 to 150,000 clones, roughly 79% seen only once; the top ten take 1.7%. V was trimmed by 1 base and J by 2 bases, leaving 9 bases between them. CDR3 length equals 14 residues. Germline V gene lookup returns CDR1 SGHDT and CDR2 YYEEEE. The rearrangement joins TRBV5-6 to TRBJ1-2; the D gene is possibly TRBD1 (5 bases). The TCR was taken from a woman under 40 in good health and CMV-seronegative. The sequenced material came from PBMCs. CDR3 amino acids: CASSLMDNNYGYTF. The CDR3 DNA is TGTGCCAGCAGCTTGATGGACAACAACTATGGCTACACCTTC. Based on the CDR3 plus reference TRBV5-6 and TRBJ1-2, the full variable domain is DAGVTQSPTHLIKTRGQQVTLRCSPKSGHDTVSWYQQALGQGPQFIFQYYEEEERQRGNFPDRFSGHQFPNYSSELNVNALLLGDSALYLCASSLMDNNYGYTFGSGTRLTVV.